What follows describes a single TCR beta chain. Its specificity is not known. The method was immunoSEQ multiplex PCR; TCRdb's version includes in-frame clones alone and lacks a portion of them. The sample holds 550,000 to 800,000 clones; about 90% are singletons and the top ten take 34%. Free of recent acute infections or vaccinations, the donors were healthy HIV-negative adults. Combination of CD45RO+ cells with CCR7-negative CD45RA+ TemRA cells was used for CD8 memory. V shed 5 bases and J 8 bases; nucleotides not matched to a gene: 6. This CDR3 spans 13 amino acids. Germline-derived CDR1 and CDR2 are WNHNN and SYGVQD (reference sequence). The data stem from a study of shared clonotypes between healthy human individuals. Overall study results and limits: Researchers found naive subsets generally carried larger estimated richness than memory subsets.

The TCR originated in a man younger than 35 in good health. Some clones in this sample may be carry-over from other donors' samples. V and J are TRBV10-1 and TRBJ1-1, with TRBD1 identical over 9 bases. The sequencing sample was made of memory CD8+ T cells from PBMCs. Subset: CD45RO+ cells pooled with CCR7-negative TemRA cells. The CDR3 protein is CASSFRTGAEAFF. In DNA form, the CDR3 reads TGCGCCAGCAGTTTTCGGACAGGGGCCGAAGCTTTCTTT.